The clone carrying this TCR beta chain has only a few counts. This record belongs to a study of blood T cell repertoires in COVID-19. The wider study: Samples came from the United States, Italy and Spain, spanning acute and convalescent COVID-19. In each case, the material was cDNA or gDNA derived from T cells, B-cell-depleted T cells, or PBMCs.

In the authors' workflow: Cell counts per sample came from amplifying reference gene primers. The method was immunoSEQ multiplex PCR; TCRdb's version includes in-frame clones alone and lacks a portion of them. That table supplies the V and J calls and clone size; D and trimming were determined from the DNA. The data contain approximately 270,000 clones, approximately 90% of them seen just once; the ten biggest clones take up more than 0.75%. Trimming left V 4 bases short and J 2 bases short, with 9 bases between. Germline V CDR1 and CDR2: MNHEY, SVGEGT. CDR3 length: 14 amino acids. Sample: peripheral blood. This TCR was sampled from a man in his thirties or forties with acute or convalescent COVID-19. The chain combines TRBV6-2 or TRBV6-3 with TRBJ1-5; D gene unclear. For the CDR3, the DNA is TGTGCCAGCAGTTTCTCCCCGGGCAATCAGCCCCAGCATTTT. Translating it yields CASSFSPGNQPQHF.